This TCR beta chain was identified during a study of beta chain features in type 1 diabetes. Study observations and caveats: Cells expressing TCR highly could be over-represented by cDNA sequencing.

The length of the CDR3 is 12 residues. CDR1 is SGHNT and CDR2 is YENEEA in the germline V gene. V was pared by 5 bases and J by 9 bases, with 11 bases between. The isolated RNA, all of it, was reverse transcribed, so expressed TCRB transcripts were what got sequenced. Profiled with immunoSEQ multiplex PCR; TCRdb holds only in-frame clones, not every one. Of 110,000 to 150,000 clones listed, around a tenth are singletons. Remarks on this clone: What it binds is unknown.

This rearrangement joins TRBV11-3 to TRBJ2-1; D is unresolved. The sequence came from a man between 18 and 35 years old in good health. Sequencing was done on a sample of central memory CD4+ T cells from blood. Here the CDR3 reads CASSPRGGEQFF. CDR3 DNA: TGTGCCAGCAGCCCCAGAGGTGGTGAGCAGTTCTTC.